Included here is one T cell receptor (beta chain) sequence, with context. The antigen is undetermined. The sample is drawn from a study of response to subunit inactivated influenza vaccine. Germline lookup yields CDR1 SEHNR and CDR2 FQNEAQ (reference sequence). The CDR3 covers 13 residues. Between the trimmed V and J ends, which lost 5 bases and 5 bases, there was a span of 10 bases. TCRdb itself ran the RT-PCR reads through MiXCR, one entry per CDR3 protein. The table lists 540,000 or so distinct CDR3 sequences, approximately 13% of them singletons. Points from the study as a whole: Only a handful of new T cells, the authors suggested, are recruited with each seasonal influenza vaccination.

The receptor was derived from a man aged 50 or older who received an inactivated influenza vaccine. Sequencing used PBMCs from blood, obtained about 6 weeks after vaccination. V gene TRBV7-9 combines with J gene TRBJ1-5; D gene uncertain. This chain's CDR3 is CASSPDGYQPQHF. The CDR3 bases are TGTGCCAGCAGCCCGGACGGATATCAGCCCCAGCATTTT. The full variable domain, rest sourced from reference TRBV7-9 and TRBJ1-5, is DTGVSQNPRHKITKRGQNVTFRCDPISEHNRLYWYRQTLGQGPEFLTYFQNEAQLEKSRLLSDRFSAERPKGSFSTLEIQRTEQGDSAMYLCASSPDGYQPQHFGDGTRLSIL.